This T cell receptor (beta chain) comes out of a study of T cells after yellow fever vaccination. Points from the study as a whole: There was a possibility that FACS-sorted repertoires contained abundant clonotypes contaminating from the bulk population. The booster response re-showed most primary clones: 96% CD4, approximately 90% CD8.

Germline assignment: CDR1 LGHNA and CDR2 YSLEER. V was shortened by 1 base and J by 10 bases, with 26 bases between the two germline ends. The CDR3 sequence is 19 residues long. The TCR cDNA carried a universal primer site and UMIs from 5'RACE template switching. TCRdb re-called the 5' RACE reads through MiXCR, storing one row per CDR3 protein. The sample has 68,000 or so distinct CDR3 sequences, about 6% seen once; the top ten hold roughly 35%. A remark on this clonotype: Its antigen is not identified.

The receptor was isolated from a young man who received the YFV17D yellow fever vaccine. The chain uses TRBV4-3 and TRBJ1-6; D not resolved. The sample consisted of CD8+ T cells sorted from PBMCs, taken around 45 days after the first yellow fever vaccination. This CDR3 is CASSQGGRGPESEGSPLHF. The CDR3 region has the DNA TGCGCCAGCAGCCAAGGCGGCCGAGGTCCCGAGTCGGAAGGATCACCCCTCCACTTT.